Given below is one TCR beta chain in context. Its target is unknown. These data originate in a study of a mutant IDH1 vaccine in newly diagnosed glioma. About the study: Most patients had radiochemotherapy with temozolomide before enrollment; others had one alone.

Method: immunoSEQ multiplex PCR; TCRdb's copy keeps in-frame clones and lacks some. The data contain about 26,000 clones, roughly 80% of them seen just once; the ten biggest clones take up 7.2%. Whole-study results and caveats: Of the patients, more than 80% had vaccine-induced immune responses.

The time point denotes: week 5, during vaccination. Each vaccine dose was 300 ug of mutant IDH1 20-mer peptide, with topical imiquimod. Specimen: PBMCs, collected from a glioma patient whose treatment included an IDH1 peptide vaccine. This receptor was taken from a middle-aged man with glioma. Some clones in this sample may be carry-over from other donors' samples.

The CDR3 DNA reads TGTGCCATCAGTGAGTCGAAGTCCCCAGGTGGGAACTATGGCTACACCTTC. Protein: CAISESKSPGGNYGYTF. The chain has TRBV10-3 and TRBJ1-2; D gene uncertain. The CDR3 length is 17 residues. The V and J ends lost 0 bases and 2 bases respectively, with 16 bases between them. The germline CDR1 and CDR2 sequences are ENHRY and SYGVKD.